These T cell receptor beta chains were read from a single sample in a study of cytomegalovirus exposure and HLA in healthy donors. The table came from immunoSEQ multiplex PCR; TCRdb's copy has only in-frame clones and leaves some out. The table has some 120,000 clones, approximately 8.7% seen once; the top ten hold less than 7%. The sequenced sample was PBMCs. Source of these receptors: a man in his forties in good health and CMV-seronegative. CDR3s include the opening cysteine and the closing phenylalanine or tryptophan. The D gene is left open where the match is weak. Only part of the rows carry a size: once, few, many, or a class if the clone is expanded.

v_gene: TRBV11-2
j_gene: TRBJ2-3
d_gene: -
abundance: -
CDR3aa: CASSLDRFEDTQYF
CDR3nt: TGTGCCAGCAGCTTAGACAGGTTTGAGGATACGCAGTATTTT

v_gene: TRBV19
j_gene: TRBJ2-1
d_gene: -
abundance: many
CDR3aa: CATRYSSYNEQFF
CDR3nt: TGTGCCACCAGGTATAGTTCCTACAATGAGCAGTTCTTC

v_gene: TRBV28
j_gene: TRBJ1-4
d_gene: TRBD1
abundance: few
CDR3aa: CASSSSGQGREKLFF
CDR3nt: TGTGCCAGCAGTTCCTCAGGACAGGGTAGAGAAAAACTGTTTTTT

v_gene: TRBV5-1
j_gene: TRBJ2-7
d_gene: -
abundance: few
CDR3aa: CASQQGSGEQYF
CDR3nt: TGCGCCAGCCAACAGGGAAGCGGCGAGCAGTACTTC

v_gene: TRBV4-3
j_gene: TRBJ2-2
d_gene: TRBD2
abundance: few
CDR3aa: CASSQDRGLAGLTGELFF
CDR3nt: TGCGCCAGCAGCCAAGATCGGGGACTAGCGGGTTTAACCGGGGAGCTGTTTTTT

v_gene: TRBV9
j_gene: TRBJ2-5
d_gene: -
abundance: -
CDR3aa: CASSQTGIGGETQYF
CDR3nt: TGTGCCAGCAGCCAAACGGGGATAGGCGGGGAGACCCAGTACTTC

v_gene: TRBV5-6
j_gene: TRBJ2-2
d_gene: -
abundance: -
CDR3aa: CASSLVAGTGELFF
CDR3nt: TGTGCCAGCAGCTTGGTTGCGGGCACCGGGGAGCTGTTTTTT

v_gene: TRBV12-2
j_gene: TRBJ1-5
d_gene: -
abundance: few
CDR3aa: CASRTNWADNQPQHF
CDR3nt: TGTGCAAGTCGCACCAACTGGGCTGATAATCAGCCCCAGCATTTT

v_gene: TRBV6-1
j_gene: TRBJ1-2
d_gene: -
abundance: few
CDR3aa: CASSPRRLSGDGYTF
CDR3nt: TGTGCCAGCAGTCCTCGAAGGTTGTCAGGGGATGGCTACACCTTC

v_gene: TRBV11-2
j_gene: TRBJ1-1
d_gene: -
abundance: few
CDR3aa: CASSAGPGPEAFF
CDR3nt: TGTGCCAGCAGCGCGGGACCGGGCCCAGAAGCTTTCTTT

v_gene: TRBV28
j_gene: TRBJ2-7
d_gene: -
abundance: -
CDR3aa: CASSLAGSWAETYF
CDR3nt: TGTGCCAGCAGTTTGGCGGGATCTTGGGCGGAGACGTACTTC

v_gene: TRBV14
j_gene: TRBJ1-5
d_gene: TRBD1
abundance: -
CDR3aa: CASRPQGASNQPQHF
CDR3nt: TGTGCCAGCAGGCCTCAGGGGGCAAGCAATCAGCCCCAGCATTTT

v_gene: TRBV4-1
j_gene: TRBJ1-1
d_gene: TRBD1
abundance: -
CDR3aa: CASSHPGQGPEAFF
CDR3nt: TGCGCCAGCAGCCATCCTGGACAGGGTCCTGAAGCTTTCTTT

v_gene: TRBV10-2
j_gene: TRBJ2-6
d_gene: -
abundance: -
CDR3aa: CASRDRAGANVLTF
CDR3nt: TGCGCCAGCAGGGACAGAGCTGGGGCCAACGTCCTGACTTTC

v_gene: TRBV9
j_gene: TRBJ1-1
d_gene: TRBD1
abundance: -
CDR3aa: CASSQGQAPRGLNTEAFF
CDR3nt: TGTGCCAGCAGCCAGGGACAGGCACCACGAGGGTTGAACACTGAAGCTTTCTTT

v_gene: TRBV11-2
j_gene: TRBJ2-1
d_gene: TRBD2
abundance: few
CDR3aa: CASSFKVAGYNEQFF
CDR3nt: TGTGCCAGCAGCTTTAAGGTAGCGGGCTACAATGAGCAGTTCTTC

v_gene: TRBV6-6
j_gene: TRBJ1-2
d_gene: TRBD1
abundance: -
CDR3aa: CASSDTGTGPYGYTF
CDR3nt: TGTGCCAGCAGTGATACCGGGACAGGACCCTATGGCTACACCTTC

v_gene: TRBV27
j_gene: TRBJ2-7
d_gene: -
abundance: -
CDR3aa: CASSLLGPYEQYF
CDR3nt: TGTGCCAGCAGTTTACTTGGGCCCTACGAGCAGTACTTC

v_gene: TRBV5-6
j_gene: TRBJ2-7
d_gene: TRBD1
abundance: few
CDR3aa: CASSPNPGQFYEQYF
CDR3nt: TGTGCCAGCAGCCCTAATCCGGGACAGTTCTACGAGCAGTACTTC

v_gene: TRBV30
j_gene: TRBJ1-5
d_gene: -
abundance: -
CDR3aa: CAWSGGLANQPQHF
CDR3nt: TGTGCCTGGAGTGGGGGACTGGCCAATCAGCCCCAGCATTTT

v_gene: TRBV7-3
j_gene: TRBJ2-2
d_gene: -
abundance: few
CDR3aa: CASSQASNTGELFF
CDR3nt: TGTGCCAGCAGCCAAGCGTCGAACACCGGGGAGCTGTTTTTT

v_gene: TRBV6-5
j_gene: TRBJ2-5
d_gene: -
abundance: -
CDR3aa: CASSPRGKETQYF
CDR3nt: TGTGCCAGCAGTCCCAGGGGTAAAGAGACCCAGTACTTC

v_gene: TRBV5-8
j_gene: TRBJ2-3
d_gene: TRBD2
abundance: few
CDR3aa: CASSVTSGGFTDTQYF
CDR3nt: TGTGCCAGCAGCGTGACTAGCGGGGGGTTCACAGATACGCAGTATTTT

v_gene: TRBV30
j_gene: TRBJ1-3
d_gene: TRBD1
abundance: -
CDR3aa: CAGDRGSGNTIYF
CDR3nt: TGTGCCGGAGACAGGGGTTCAGGAAACACCATATATTTT

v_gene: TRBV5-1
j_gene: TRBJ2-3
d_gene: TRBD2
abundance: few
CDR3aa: CASSPIAGESTDTQYF
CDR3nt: TGCGCCAGCAGCCCGATCGCGGGGGAGAGCACAGATACGCAGTATTTT

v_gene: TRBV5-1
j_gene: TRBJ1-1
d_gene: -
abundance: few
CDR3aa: CASSSAGGTEAFF
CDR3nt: TGCGCCAGCAGTTCGGCCGGGGGGACTGAAGCTTTCTTT

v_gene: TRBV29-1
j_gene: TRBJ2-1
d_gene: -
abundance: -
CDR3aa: CSVEGRVDDEQFF
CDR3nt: TGCAGCGTTGAGGGCAGGGTAGATGATGAGCAGTTCTTC

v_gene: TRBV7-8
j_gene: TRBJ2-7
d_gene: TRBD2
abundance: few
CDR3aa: CASSSSTSGLNSWYF
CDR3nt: TGTGCCAGCAGCTCTTCGACTAGCGGACTCAATTCGTGGTACTTC